These 5 T cell receptor beta chains originate from one sample sequenced in a study of blood T cell repertoires in COVID-19. TCRdb's copy holds only in-frame clones and misses some; the assay was immunoSEQ multiplex PCR. The sample yields 200,000 to 250,000 clones, roughly 84% seen once. Sequencing was performed on PBMCs or T cells enriched from blood (not recorded which). The origin of the receptors is a man aged 25 to 40 in a cohort exposed to, infected with or recovered from COVID-19 (not recorded which).

The chain joins TRBV9 to TRBJ1-2; D is uncertain. The CDR3 length is 16 residues. CDR1 is SGDLS, CDR2 YYNGEE, per germline. Between the trimmed V and J ends, which lost 2 bases and 7 bases, there was a span of 21 bases. CDR3 nucleotide sequence: TGTGCCAGCAGCGTTTTAGTGTCCCTCGGGTCCGGTGGCTACACCTTC. It codes for CASSVLVSLGSGGYTF.

V gene TRBV6-1 combines with J gene TRBJ2-1; 15 bases align to TRBD2. CDR1 MNHNS and CDR2 SASEGT come from the germline V gene. V trimming: 0 bases; J trimming: 8 bases; junction bases outside the gene matches: 14. This CDR3 has 20 amino acids. CDR3 nucleotides: TGTGCCAGCAGTGAAGCGGTCGGAAAGGGACTAGCGGGAGGTTTCGATGAGCAGTTCTTC. Its translation is CASSEAVGKGLAGGFDEQFF.

Worth noting for this clone: This sample also contains other DNA sequences that code for the same CDR3. The V gene is TRBV27, the J gene TRBJ1-6; D is unresolved. Germline CDR1 reads MNHEY; CDR2 reads SMNVEV (reference sequence). Between the trimmed V and J ends, which lost 2 bases and 5 bases, there was a span of 7 bases. The CDR3 has 14 amino acids. The CDR3: CASSLRENNSPLHF. The CDR3 nucleotides are TGTGCCAGCAGTTTACGCGAAAATAATTCACCCCTCCACTTT.

The chain recombines TRBV9 with TRBJ2-3, with D possibly matching TRBD2 (6 bases). The CDR3 contains 15 residues. V was shortened by 4 bases and J by 5 bases, with 17 bases between the two germline ends. Germline V CDR1 and CDR2: SGDLS, YYNGEE. CDR3 region: CASSTDGSEGDTQYF. The CDR3 region has the DNA TGTGCCAGCAGCACAGACGGGAGTGAGGGAGATACGCAGTATTTT.

The chain carries TRBV28 and TRBJ2-1; TRBD2 is a possible D gene (6 bases). Germline CDR1 MDHEN, CDR2 SYDVKM. The CDR3 loop spans 15 amino acids. V lost 5 bases and J 6 bases, leaving 17 bases between the germline ends. The CDR3 DNA is TGTGCCAGCAGTCTCCCTGGGCAGGGACTCAATGAGCAGTTCTTC. This sequence encodes CASSLPGQGLNEQFF.